This T cell receptor beta chain was retrieved from a study of blood T cells in healthy people across ages. Germline V CDR1 and CDR2: SQVTM, ANQGSEA. The CDR3 is made up of 13 amino acids. This clonotype was seen a handful of times. Its antigen is currently unknown. For the second PCR, which ran for roughly 6 to 12 cycles, a sample-barcoded 5' primer and a J-beta primer mix were used. TCRdb reprocessed the 5' RACE reads with MiXCR, giving one entry per CDR3 protein. Of 1 million or so distinct CDR3 sequences detected, 40% to 50% appear once; the ten largest clones hold approximately 20%. Findings and caveats of the study: When one million T cells were used, diversity estimates were thought to be underestimates. There were more naive CD4+ cells and higher diversity in long-lived donors than in aged donors.

This sequence was found in a woman between 55 and 75 years old in good health. The sample comprised blood. The chain carries TRBV29-1 and TRBJ2-7, with 7 bases lining up with TRBD1. The J call is doubtful: the DNA matches TRBJ2-4 better. Here the CDR3 reads CSATGFKGDIQYF. The DNA for the CDR3 is TGCAGCGCGACAGGGTTTAAAGGGGACATTCAGTACTTC.